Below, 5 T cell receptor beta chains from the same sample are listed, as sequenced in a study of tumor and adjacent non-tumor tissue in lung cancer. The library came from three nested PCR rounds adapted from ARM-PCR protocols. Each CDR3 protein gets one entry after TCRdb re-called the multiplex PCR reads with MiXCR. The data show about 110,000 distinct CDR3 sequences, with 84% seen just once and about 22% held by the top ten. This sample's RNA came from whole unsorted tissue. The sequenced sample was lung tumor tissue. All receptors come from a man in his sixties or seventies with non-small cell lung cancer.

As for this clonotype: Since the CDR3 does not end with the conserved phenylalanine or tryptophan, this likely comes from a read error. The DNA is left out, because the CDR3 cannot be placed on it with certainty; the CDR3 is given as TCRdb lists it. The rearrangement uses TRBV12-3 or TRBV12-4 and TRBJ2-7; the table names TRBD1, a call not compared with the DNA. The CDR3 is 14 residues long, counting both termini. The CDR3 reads CASSLWDRVYEQYL.

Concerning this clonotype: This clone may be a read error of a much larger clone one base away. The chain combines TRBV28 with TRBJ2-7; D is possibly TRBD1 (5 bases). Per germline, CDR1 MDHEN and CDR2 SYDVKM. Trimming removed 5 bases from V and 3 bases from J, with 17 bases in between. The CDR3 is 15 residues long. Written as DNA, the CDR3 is TGTGCCAGCAGTCCCCAAGACGGACAAAACTACGAGCAGTACTTC. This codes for CASSPQDGQNYEQYF.

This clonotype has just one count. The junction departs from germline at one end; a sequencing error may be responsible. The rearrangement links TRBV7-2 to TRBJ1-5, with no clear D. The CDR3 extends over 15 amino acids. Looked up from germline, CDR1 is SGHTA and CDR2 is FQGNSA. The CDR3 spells CASSISPAGNLPQHF. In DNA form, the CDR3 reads TGTGCCAGCAGCATAAGTCCGGCTGGCAATCTGCCCCAGCATTTT.

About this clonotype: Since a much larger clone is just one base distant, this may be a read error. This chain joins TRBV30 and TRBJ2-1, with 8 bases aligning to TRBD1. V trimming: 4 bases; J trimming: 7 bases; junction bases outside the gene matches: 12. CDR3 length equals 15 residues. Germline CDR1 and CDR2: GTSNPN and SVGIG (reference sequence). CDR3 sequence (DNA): TGTGCCTGGACTACGGACGGACAGGGAAAGAATGAGCAGTTCTTC. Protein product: CAWTTDGQGKNEQFF.

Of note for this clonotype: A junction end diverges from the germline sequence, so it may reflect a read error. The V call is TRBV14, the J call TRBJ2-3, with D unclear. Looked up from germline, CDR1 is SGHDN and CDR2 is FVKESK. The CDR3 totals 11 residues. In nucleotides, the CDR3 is TGTGCTAGCAGCCAACGTGCCACGCAGTATTTT. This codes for CASSQRATQYF.